These 3 T cell receptor beta chains were sequenced from one sample in a study of blood T cell repertoires in COVID-19. Clones were read by immunoSEQ multiplex PCR, and TCRdb kept only the in-frame ones, dropping some. The data hold about 200,000 clones, with approximately 84% observed a single time. Material for sequencing was peripheral blood. These receptors all come from a woman over 75 with acute or convalescent COVID-19.

Ten or more counts support this clone. The CDR3 region is CASSAGGGSGYTF. DNA for the CDR3: TGTGCCAGCAGCGCAGGGGGAGGAAGTGGCTACACCTTC. The chain is built from TRBV7-3 and TRBJ1-2; 7 bases align to TRBD1. The junction had 7 bases not matched to a gene; V was cut back by 5 bases and J by 7 bases. CDR3 length equals 13 residues. In germline, CDR1 is SGHTA, CDR2 FQGTGA.

V and J are TRBV28 and TRBJ2-3, with TRBD2 matching over 11 bases. V trimming: 3 bases; J trimming: 14 bases; junction bases outside the gene matches: 4. Germline V lookup: CDR1 MDHEN, CDR2 SYDVKM. The CDR3 is 12 amino acids. The DNA of the CDR3 is TGTGCCAGCAGTTTGACTAGCGGGGATAGGTATTTT. Translated, it gives CASSLTSGDRYF.

The rearrangement links TRBV11-2 to TRBJ2-7, with TRBD2 identical over 7 bases. CDR3 length: 12 amino acids. J was trimmed by 9 bases and V by 4 bases; bases with no gene match: 6. CDR1 is SGHAT and CDR2 is FQNNGV in the germline V gene. For the CDR3, the DNA is TGTGCCAGCAGCTCCGGGTGGGAGGGGCAGTACTTC. It encodes CASSSGWEGQYF.